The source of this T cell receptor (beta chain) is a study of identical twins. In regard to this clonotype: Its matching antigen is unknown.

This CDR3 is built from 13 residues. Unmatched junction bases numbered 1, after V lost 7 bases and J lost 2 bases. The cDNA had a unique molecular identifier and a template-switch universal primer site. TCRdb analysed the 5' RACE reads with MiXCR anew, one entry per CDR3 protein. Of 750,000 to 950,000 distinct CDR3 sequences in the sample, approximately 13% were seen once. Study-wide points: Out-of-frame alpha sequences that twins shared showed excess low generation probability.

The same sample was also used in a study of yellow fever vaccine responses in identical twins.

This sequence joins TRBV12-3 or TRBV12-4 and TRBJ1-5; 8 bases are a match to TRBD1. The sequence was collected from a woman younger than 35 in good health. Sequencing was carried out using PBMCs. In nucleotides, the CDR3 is TGTGCCAGCAAACAGGGGGGCAATCAGCCCCAGCATTTT. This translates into CASKQGGNQPQHF.